This paragraph covers one T cell receptor (beta chain) sequence. Its antigen remains unknown. CDR3 length: 15 amino acids. The germline CDR1 and CDR2 sequences are GTSNPN and SVGIG (reference sequence). V trimming: 0 bases; J trimming: 2 bases; junction bases outside the gene matches: 3. These data belong to a study of cytomegalovirus exposure and HLA in healthy donors. Across the study: The 120 or so validation repertoires were produced on the same platform as the 550 to 700 repertoires of the first cohort. This was reported in a later analysis. Findings and limits, study-wide: Cytomegalovirus status, reportedly, was diagnosed with high specificity and sensitivity by the classifier. CMV antigen specificity of three CMV-associated chains was confirmed in vitro. According to a later analysis, TCR clusters from the first cohort tended to co-occur in the roughly 130 validation repertoires.

Assay: immunoSEQ multiplex PCR; the TCRdb copy retains only in-frame clones and omits some. The sample has about 120,000 clones; approximately 90% are singletons. This clonotype was sampled from a woman between 18 and 29 years old in good health and CMV-seropositive. The chain uses TRBV30 and TRBJ2-1; 8 bases fit TRBD2. Sequenced input: PBMCs. Here the CDR3 DNA reads TGTGCCTGGAGTGTACCCGGGGGGGCCTACAATGAGCAGTTCTTC. Translating it yields CAWSVPGGAYNEQFF.